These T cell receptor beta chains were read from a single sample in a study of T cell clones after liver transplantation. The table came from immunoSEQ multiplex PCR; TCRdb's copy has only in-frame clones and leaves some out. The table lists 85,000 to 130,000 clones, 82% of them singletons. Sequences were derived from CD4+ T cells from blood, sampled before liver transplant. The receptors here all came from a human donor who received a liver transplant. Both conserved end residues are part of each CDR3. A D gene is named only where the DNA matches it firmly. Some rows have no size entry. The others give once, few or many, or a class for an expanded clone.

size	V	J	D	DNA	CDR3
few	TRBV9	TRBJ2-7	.	TGTGCCAGCAGCGGCTTTGTTGGAGGCGAGCAGTACTTC	CASSGFVGGEQYF
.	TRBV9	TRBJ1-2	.	TGTGCCAGCAGCGTAGGGGAAGACTTTAACTATGGCTACACCTTC	CASSVGEDFNYGYTF
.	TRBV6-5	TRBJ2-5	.	TGTGCCAGCAGTAACCTGTTTGGGGCCCGGGAGACCCAGTACTTC	CASSNLFGARETQYF
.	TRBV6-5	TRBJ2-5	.	TGTGCCAGCAGTTACTCTTCTCTTAGAGAAGAGACCCAGTACTTC	CASSYSSLREETQYF
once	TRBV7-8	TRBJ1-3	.	TGTGCCAGCAGCCACGCCAATCAACAGGGATCATCTGGAAACACCATATATTTT	CASSHANQQGSSGNTIYF
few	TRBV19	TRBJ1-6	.	TGTGCCAGCTATGGGGGGAACTCCTATAATTCACCCCTCCACTTT	CASYGGNSYNSPLHF
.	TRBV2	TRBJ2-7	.	TGTGCCACCGCTCGGTGGAACACCTACGAGCAGTACTTC	CATARWNTYEQYF
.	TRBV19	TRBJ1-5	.	TGTGCCAGTAGGGCACGGGGGGATAGCAATCAGCCCCAGCATTTT	CASRARGDSNQPQHF
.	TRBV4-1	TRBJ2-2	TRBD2	TGCGCCAGCAGCTTCCGACTAGCGGGGGAGAACACCGGGGAGCTGTTTTTT	CASSFRLAGENTGELFF
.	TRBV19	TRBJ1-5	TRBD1	TGTGCCAGTAGTGATATGAGGGGGCAACGCAATCAGCCCCAGCATTTT	CASSDMRGQRNQPQHF
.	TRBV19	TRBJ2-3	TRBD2	TGTGCCAGTAGTACAGGGAGGATAGCGGGGGCTAGCACAGATACGCAGTATTTT	CASSTGRIAGASTDTQYF
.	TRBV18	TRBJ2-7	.	TGTGCCAGCACATCGCAAAACACCGGTGGGAACTACGAGCAGTACTTC	CASTSQNTGGNYEQYF
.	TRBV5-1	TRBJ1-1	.	TGCGCCAGCAGCCCGGGGGGTTTAAGGACTGAAGCTTTCTTT	CASSPGGLRTEAFF
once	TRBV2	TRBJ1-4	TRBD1	TGTGCCAGCAGTACATCAGGGGGCTTTGAAAAACTGTTTTTT	CASSTSGGFEKLFF
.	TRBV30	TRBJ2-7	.	TGTGCCTGGAGTTCCAACAGGGTTTACGAGCAGTACTTC	CAWSSNRVYEQYF
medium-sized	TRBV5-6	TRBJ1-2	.	TGTGCCAGCAGCTTGGTTGGGGTTATGGGAGGCTACACCTTC	CASSLVGVMGGYTF
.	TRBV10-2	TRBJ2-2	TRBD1	TGCGCCAGCAGTGAGGCTGGACAGGTCTCGGACGGGGAGCTGTTTTTT	CASSEAGQVSDGELFF
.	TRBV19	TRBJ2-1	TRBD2	TGTGCCAGTAGTAGGGGTAGCGGGAGGTCCGGTACAATTGAGCAGTTCTTC	CASSRGSGRSGTIEQFF
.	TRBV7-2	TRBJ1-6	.	TGTGCCAGCAGGAACCTAGGGGGTAATTCACCCCTCCACTTT	CASRNLGGNSPLHF
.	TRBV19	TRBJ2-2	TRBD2	TGTGCCAGTAGCCCGCCTAGCGGGAGGGCCACCGGGGAGCTGTTTTTT	CASSPPSGRATGELFF
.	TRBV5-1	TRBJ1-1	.	TGCGCCAGCAGCTTGGCTAACGGGAACACTGAAGCTTTCTTT	CASSLANGNTEAFF
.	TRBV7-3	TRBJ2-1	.	TGTGCCAGCAGTTATACAGGGTACAATGAGCAGTTCTTC	CASSYTGYNEQFF
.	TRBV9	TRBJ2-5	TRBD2	TGTGCCAGCAGCGTCTCCGGGACTAGCGGACGAGAGACCCAGTACTTC	CASSVSGTSGRETQYF
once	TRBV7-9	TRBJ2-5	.	TGTGCCAGCAGCTTCGTGAGCCCAGGGGAGACCCAGTACTTC	CASSFVSPGETQYF
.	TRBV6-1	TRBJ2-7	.	TGTGCCAGCAGTGGGGGGAGGACCGGGTTGGGCGAGCAGTACTTC	CASSGGRTGLGEQYF
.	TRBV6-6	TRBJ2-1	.	TGTGCCAGCAGTTACCGGGTTAATGAGCAGTTCTTC	CASSYRVNEQFF
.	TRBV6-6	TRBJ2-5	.	TGTGCCAGCAGTACCTTTTTCGGGCAGGGTCAAGAGACCCAGTACTTC	CASSTFFGQGQETQYF
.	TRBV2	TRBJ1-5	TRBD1	TGTGCCAGCAGAGTAGACAGGGGAGGCAATCAGCCCCAGCATTTT	CASRVDRGGNQPQHF
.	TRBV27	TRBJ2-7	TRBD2	TGTGCCAGCAACCCTGCGGGGGTCTCCTACGAGCAGTACTTC	CASNPAGVSYEQYF
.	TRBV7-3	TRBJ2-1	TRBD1	TGTGCCAGCAGCTTAGAAGGGGGCGGATACAATGAGCAGTTCTTC	CASSLEGGGYNEQFF
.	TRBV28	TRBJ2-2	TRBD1	TGTGCCAGCAGTTTGGGACCCGCAGGGGGCGCTGGCTCCGGGGAGCTGTTTTTT	CASSLGPAGGAGSGELFF
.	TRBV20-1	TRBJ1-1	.	TGCAGTGCTAGAGAGTTCGCTGAAGCTTTCTTT	CSAREFAEAFF
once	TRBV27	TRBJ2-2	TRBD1	TGTGCCAGCAGTTCAGGACAGGCTGAGTTCCGCACCGGGGAGCTGTTTTTT	CASSSGQAEFRTGELFF
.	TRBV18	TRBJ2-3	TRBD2	TGTGCCAGCTCACCAAGGACTAGCGGGGGGGCCCAGGCAGATACGCAGTATTTT	CASSPRTSGGAQADTQYF
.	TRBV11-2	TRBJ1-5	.	TGTGCCAGCAGCCCAAGGGACGAAAATCAGCCCCAGCATTTT	CASSPRDENQPQHF
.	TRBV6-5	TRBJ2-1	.	TGTGCCAGCAGACTGACGAGTTACAATGAGCAGTTCTTC	CASRLTSYNEQFF
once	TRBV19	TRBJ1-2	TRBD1	TGTGCCAGTAGTCAGGGACAGAGCTGGCGCTACACCTTC	CASSQGQSWRYTF
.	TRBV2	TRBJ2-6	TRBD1	TGTGCCAGCAGTTCTACCGGGACAGTCTTTTCTGGGGCCAACGTCCTGACTTTC	CASSSTGTVFSGANVLTF
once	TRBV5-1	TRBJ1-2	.	TGCGCCAGCAGCACCGATCCCCAGTTGGGCTACACCTTC	CASSTDPQLGYTF
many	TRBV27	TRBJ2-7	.	TGTGCCAGCAGTTCCGTGGACACCCTTTTCTACGAGCAGTACTTC	CASSSVDTLFYEQYF
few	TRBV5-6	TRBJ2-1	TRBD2	TGTGCCAGCAGCTGGGGGACTAGCGGGGGCCGAGCCTACAATGAGCAGTTCTTC	CASSWGTSGGRAYNEQFF
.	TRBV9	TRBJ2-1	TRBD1	TGTGCCAGCAGCCGACAGGGGGCTTACAATGAGCAGTTCTTC	CASSRQGAYNEQFF
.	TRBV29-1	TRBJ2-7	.	TGCAGCGTTGGATTCAGGTCATTCTCCTACGAGCAGTACTTC	CSVGFRSFSYEQYF
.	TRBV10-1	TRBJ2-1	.	TGCGCCAGCAGTGAGTGGGACTCCCGGTCGGAAGAGCAGTTCTTC	CASSEWDSRSEEQFF
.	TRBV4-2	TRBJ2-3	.	TGTGCCAGCAGCCAAGATGGAGGGGAAGATACGCAGTATTTT	CASSQDGGEDTQYF
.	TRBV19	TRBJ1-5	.	TGTGCCAGTAGTGTCGGGGGGCTCCCCAATCAGCCCCAGCATTTT	CASSVGGLPNQPQHF
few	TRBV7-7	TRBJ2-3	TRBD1	TGTGCCAGCAGCTTAGGGACAGGGAGCACAGATACGCAGTATTTT	CASSLGTGSTDTQYF
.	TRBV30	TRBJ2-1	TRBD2	TGTGCCTGGAGGAGGATAGCGGGAGGGCACAATGAGCAGTTCTTC	CAWRRIAGGHNEQFF
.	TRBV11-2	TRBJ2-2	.	TGTGCCAGCAGCTTAGAACAGGCGGTCGGGGGGGAGCTGTTTTTT	CASSLEQAVGGELFF